This T cell receptor beta chain stems from a study of regulatory T cells in long-lasting Graves disease. Described time point: newly diagnosed GD, antithyroid drugs for less than 3 months. The TCR library used RNA extracted from PBMCs. Findings and caveats of the study: TCR diversity was lower in persistent than newly diagnosed Graves' disease.

From germline, CDR1 is MNHEY and CDR2 SVGEGT. V was cut by 6 bases and J by 5 bases, with 11 bases left in between. This CDR3 has 14 residues. For TCR beta, libraries came from iRepertoire HTBI primers and Arm-PCR of CDR3 regions. MiXCR, applied by TCRdb to the multiplex PCR reads, yields one record per CDR3 protein. The sample carries approximately 270,000 distinct CDR3 sequences, about 20% recorded once. This clonotype has ten or more counts. Its matching antigen is unknown. This sample was shared with a second study, whose subject was T cells in Graves' hyperthyroidism and ophthalmopathy. That study adds: A patient was excluded if there was uncontrolled infection, other autoimmune disease, pregnancy or lactation.

The TCR was taken from a woman in her 30s with Graves disease. Sample: peripheral blood mononuclear cells (PBMCs), taken at new diagnosis, from a patient treated with antithyroid drugs. The chain links TRBV6-2 or TRBV6-3 to TRBJ1-6, with D maybe TRBD1 (5 bases). The CDR3 region has the DNA TGTGCCAGCAGATTCAGGGAAGATAATTCACCCCTCCACTTT. Protein: CASRFREDNSPLHF.